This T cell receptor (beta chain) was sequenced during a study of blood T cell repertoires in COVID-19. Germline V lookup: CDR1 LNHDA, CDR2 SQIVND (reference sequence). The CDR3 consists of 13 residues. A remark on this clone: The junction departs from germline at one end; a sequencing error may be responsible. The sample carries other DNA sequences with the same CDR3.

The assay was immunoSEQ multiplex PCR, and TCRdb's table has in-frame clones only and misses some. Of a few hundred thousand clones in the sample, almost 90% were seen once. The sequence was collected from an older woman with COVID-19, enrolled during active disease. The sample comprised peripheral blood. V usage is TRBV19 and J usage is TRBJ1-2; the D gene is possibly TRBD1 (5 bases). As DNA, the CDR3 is TGCGCCAGTAGTATATCACAGGAATATGGCTACACCTTC. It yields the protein CASSISQEYGYTF.